The 17 T cell receptor beta chains listed next were all sequenced from one sample in a study of radiation and T cells in renal cell carcinoma. Libraries were prepared by immunoSEQ multiplex PCR; TCRdb keeps only in-frame clonotypes and omits some of them. The table includes roughly 20,000 clones, less than 65% detected once. As to treatment: 15 Gy SBRT to primary tumor, nephrectomy 4 weeks later. The material was tumor tissue, obtained from a patient whose treatment included radiotherapy and nephrectomy. The origin of the receptors is a woman in her sixties or seventies with renal cell carcinoma.

The V gene is TRBV7-8, the J gene TRBJ2-7, with D unclear. CDR3 size: 13 residues. CDR1 and CDR2 (germline): SGHVS, FQNEAQ. V was cut by 6 bases and J by 6 bases, with 15 bases left in between. CDR3 region: CASRDDLRREQYF. In DNA form, the CDR3 reads TGTGCCAGCAGGGACGACCTCCGACGCGAGCAGTACTTC.

This clone was seen a single time. This chain joins TRBV6-1 and TRBJ1-2; D not resolved. V lost 3 bases and J lost 7, with 6 bases in between. There are 11 residues in the CDR3. In germline, CDR1 is MNHNS, CDR2 SASEGT. CDR3 residues: CASSDPGGYTF. The CDR3 DNA follows: TGTGCCAGCAGTGACCCGGGTGGCTACACCTTC.

The CDR3 here is CASSSLLRTGSYEQYF. Here the CDR3 DNA reads TGTGCCAGCAGTTCCCTCTTACGGACAGGGTCCTACGAGCAGTACTTC. The chain carries TRBV28 and TRBJ2-7, with 8 bases that match TRBD1. This CDR3 comprises 16 residues. With V trimmed by 4 bases and J by 1 base, 9 bases remained unmatched. CDR1 is MDHEN, CDR2 SYDVKM, per germline. Complete variable domain (other parts from reference TRBV28 and TRBJ2-7): DVKVTQSSRYLVKRTGEKVFLECVQDMDHENMFWYRQDPGLGLRLIYFSYDVKMKEKGDIPEGYSVSREKKERFSLILESASTNQTSMYLCASSSLLRTGSYEQYFGPGTRLTVT.

J is TRBJ2-1 and V is TRBV27; 7 bases are a match to TRBD1. The germline V gene encodes CDR1 MNHEY and CDR2 SMNVEV (reference sequence). The V and J ends lost 6 bases and 1 base, in that order; junction bases with no gene match: 3. The CDR3 length is 14 residues. The CDR3, as DNA: TGTGCCAGCAGCGAGACAGGGTCCTACAATGAGCAGTTCTTC. The encoded protein is CASSETGSYNEQFF.

This chain joins TRBV5-1 and TRBJ1-4, with D unresolved. Germline-derived CDR1 and CDR2 are SGHRS and YFSETQ. The CDR3 extends over 15 amino acids. Trimming took off 1 base at V and 4 bases at J, with 11 bases between the two ends. CDR3 bases: TGCGCCAGCAGCTTGTTGGTTGGATTTAATGAAAAACTGTTTTTT. Protein sequence: CASSLLVGFNEKLFF.

The V gene is TRBV7-8, the J gene TRBJ1-6; D is possibly TRBD1 (5 bases). Trimming removed 4 bases at V and 3 bases at J, with 19 bases between. Germline CDR1 is SGHVS and CDR2 is FQNEAQ. The CDR3 is made up of 18 amino acids. CDR3 nucleotide sequence: TGTGCCAGCAGCTCGATGACCGGGACCGAGTACTATAATTCACCCCTCCACTTT. It translates to CASSSMTGTEYYNSPLHF. The whole variable domain, remainder taken from reference TRBV7-8 and TRBJ1-6, is GAGVSQSPRYKVAKRGQDVALRCDPISGHVSLFWYQQALGQGPEFLTYFQNEAQLDKSGLPSDRFFAERPEGSVSTLKIQRTQQEDSAVYLCASSSMTGTEYYNSPLHFGNGTRLTVT.

The V gene is TRBV7-9, the J gene TRBJ2-3; D remains ambiguous. CDR3 length: 17 amino acids. Trimming took 5 bases from V and 0 from J, leaving 18 bases between them. CDR1 is SEHNR, CDR2 FQNEAQ, per germline (reference sequence). This CDR3 reads CASSPPLGAPSTDTQYF. Here the CDR3 DNA reads TGTGCCAGCAGCCCTCCTTTGGGCGCTCCTAGCACAGATACGCAGTATTTT.

The chain is built from TRBV19 and TRBJ1-1; D call uncertain. Between the trimmed V and J ends, which lost 1 base and 8 bases, there was a span of 8 bases. Germline CDR1 reads LNHDA; CDR2 reads SQIVND (reference sequence). This CDR3 is built from 12 residues. Written as DNA, the CDR3 is TGTGCCAGTAGTATAGGGGTATCCGAAGCTTTCTTT. Protein sequence: CASSIGVSEAFF.

This clone was picked up a small number of times. V gene TRBV2 combines with J gene TRBJ2-7, with 11 bases that match TRBD2. CDR1 is SNHLY, CDR2 FYNNEI, per germline. After removal of 7 bases from V and 2 bases from J, the junction contained 7 bases not matched to a gene. The CDR3 totals 15 residues. The DNA for the CDR3 is TGTGCCAGCAAGACCACTAGCGGGGGCACCTACGAGCAGTACTTC. It encodes CASKTTSGGTYEQYF.

The chain links TRBV4-1 to TRBJ2-2, with 10 positions matching TRBD1. The junction had 14 bases not matched to a gene; V was cut back by 8 bases and J by 2 bases. Germline CDR1 reads MGHRA; CDR2 reads YSYEKL. CDR3 length equals 18 residues. As DNA, the CDR3 is TGCGCCAGCCAGGGACAGGGGCTGAGATTTACTAACACCGGGGAGCTGTTTTTT. Translation: CASQGQGLRFTNTGELFF.

This clone was picked up a small number of times. The chain couples TRBV10-2 to TRBJ1-2, with D possibly matching TRBD1 (6 bases). Deletions cut 8 bases from V and 8 bases from J, with 12 bases between. The CDR3 contains 11 residues. Germline CDR1 reads WSHSY; CDR2 reads SAAADI. In DNA form, the CDR3 reads TGCGCCAGCGGAAGGGACACCGGCTACACCTTC. Translated, it gives CASGRDTGYTF.

By share of the sample, this clone is medium-sized. This CDR3 reads CASSQDSGGFGTEAFF. Here the CDR3 DNA reads TGCGCCAGCAGCCAAGATAGTGGAGGGTTTGGGACTGAAGCTTTCTTT. This chain uses TRBV4-3 with TRBJ1-1; D gene unclear. This CDR3 comprises 16 residues. From germline, CDR1 is LGHNA and CDR2 YSLEER. Trimming left V 0 bases short and J 5 bases short, with 16 bases between.

The V call is TRBV5-1, the J call TRBJ1-1; 7 nucleotides match TRBD1. V lost 3 bases and J lost 2; bases outside the gene matches: 4. The germline V gene encodes CDR1 SGHRS and CDR2 YFSETQ. The CDR3 consists of 14 residues. The CDR3 protein is CASSSSGGNTEAFF. The CDR3 DNA sequence: TGCGCCAGCAGCTCATCAGGGGGAAACACTGAAGCTTTCTTT.

The chain has TRBV7-2 and TRBJ1-6, with 10 nucleotides matching TRBD1. The CDR3 loop spans 17 amino acids. Unmatched junction bases numbered 5, after V lost 5 bases and J lost 1 base. Germline V gene lookup returns CDR1 SGHTA and CDR2 FQGNSA. The CDR3 spells CASSPRTGGSYNSPLHF. As DNA, the CDR3 is TGTGCCAGCAGCCCGAGGACAGGGGGGTCCTATAATTCACCCCTCCACTTT.

J is TRBJ2-3 and V is TRBV14; 8 bases are a match to TRBD2. The junction had 9 bases not matched to a gene; V was cut back by 3 bases and J by 1 base. The CDR3 extends over 17 amino acids. CDR1 and CDR2 (germline): SGHDN, FVKESK. CDR3 bases: TGTGCCAGCAGCCACCGGGGGGGCCGTTTTGGCACAGATACGCAGTATTTT. Its protein is CASSHRGGRFGTDTQYF.

This rearrangement joins TRBV9 to TRBJ1-1, with D possibly being TRBD1 (5 bases). Germline V CDR1 and CDR2: SGDLS, YYNGEE. This CDR3 is built from 15 residues. V was clipped by 3 bases and J by 1 base, with 13 bases between them. CDR3 in amino acids: CASSAIGTGNTEAFF. The CDR3 region has the DNA TGTGCCAGCAGCGCAATTGGGACGGGGAACACTGAAGCTTTCTTT.

This chain joins TRBV30 and TRBJ2-1; TRBD1 agrees at 9 bases. This CDR3 has 15 residues. J lost 7 bases, V lost 5 bases, and 12 bases had no gene match. Per germline, CDR1 GTSNPN and CDR2 SVGIG (reference sequence). The CDR3 sequence is CAWERGTGNWNEQFF. CDR3 DNA: TGTGCCTGGGAGAGGGGGACAGGGAACTGGAATGAGCAGTTCTTC.